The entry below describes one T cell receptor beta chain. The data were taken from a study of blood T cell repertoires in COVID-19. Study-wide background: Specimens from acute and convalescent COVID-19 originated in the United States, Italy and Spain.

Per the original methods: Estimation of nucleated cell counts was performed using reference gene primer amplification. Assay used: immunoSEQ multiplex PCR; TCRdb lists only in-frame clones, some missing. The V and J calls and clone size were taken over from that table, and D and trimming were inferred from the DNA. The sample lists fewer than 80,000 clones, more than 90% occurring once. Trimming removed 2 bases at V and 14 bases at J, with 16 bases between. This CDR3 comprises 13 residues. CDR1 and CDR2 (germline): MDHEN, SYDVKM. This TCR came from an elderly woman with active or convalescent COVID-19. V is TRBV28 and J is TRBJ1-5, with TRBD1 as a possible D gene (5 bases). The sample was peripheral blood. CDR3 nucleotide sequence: TGTGCCAGCAGTTTAGACAGTAACCCCCGGGAGCATTTT. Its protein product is CASSLDSNPREHF.